The 22 T cell receptor beta chains in this list originate from one sample, sequenced in a study of blood T cell repertoires in COVID-19. The method was immunoSEQ multiplex PCR; TCRdb's version includes in-frame clones alone and lacks a portion of them. The sample contains around 230,000 clones, about 90% of which appear only once. The sequencing sample was made of PBMCs or T cells enriched from blood (not recorded which). The source of these receptors is a woman in her thirties or forties with acute COVID-19.

V gene TRBV2 combines with J gene TRBJ2-1; a possible D gene is TRBD2 (5 bases). V shed 6 bases and J shed 0 bases, with 15 bases lying between them. Germline assignment: CDR1 SNHLY and CDR2 FYNNEI. This CDR3 region has 16 residues. For the CDR3, the DNA is TGTGCCAGCAGCCCGACTGGACTCGACTCCTACAATGAGCAGTTCTTC. Amino acid sequence: CASSPTGLDSYNEQFF.

The chain carries TRBV5-1 and TRBJ2-7; the match to TRBD2 covers 7 bases. The trim removed 4 bases at V and 3 bases at J, leaving 7 bases unmatched. The CDR3 runs to 14 residues. CDR1 is SGHRS, CDR2 YFSETQ, per germline. The CDR3 here is CASSEGGSVYEQYF. The CDR3 bases are TGCGCCAGCAGCGAGGGCGGGAGCGTCTACGAGCAGTACTTC.

This chain links TRBV19 with TRBJ2-3; 7 positions agree with TRBD2. The germline V gene has CDR1 LNHDA and CDR2 SQIVND (reference sequence). Trimming at V came to 4 bases and at J to 2 bases, leaving 9 bases not matched to a gene. The CDR3 has 16 residues. Written as DNA, the CDR3 is TGTGCCAGTAGTACTCGGACTAGACCATACACAGATACGCAGTATTTT. Protein sequence: CASSTRTRPYTDTQYF.

The chain employs TRBV7-8 and TRBJ2-5; D may be TRBD2 (5 bases). V was cut by 2 bases and J by 0 bases, with 7 bases left in between. This CDR3 region has 14 residues. CDR1 SGHVS and CDR2 FQNEAQ come from the germline V gene. CDR3 sequence reads: CASSLRRDQETQYF. In DNA, the CDR3 is TGTGCCAGCAGCTTAAGGCGGGACCAAGAGACCCAGTACTTC.

The chain combines TRBV27 with TRBJ1-6, with D unresolved. CDR1 and CDR2 from the germline V gene are MNHEY and SMNVEV (reference sequence). Deletions cut 0 bases from V and 6 bases from J, with 6 bases between. There are 14 residues in the CDR3. The CDR3 loop is CASSLSLPNSPLHF. The CDR3 DNA reads TGTGCCAGCAGTTTATCACTGCCTAATTCACCCCTCCACTTT.

V is TRBV11-3 and J is TRBJ2-7, with TRBD2 as a possible D gene (5 bases). Germline V CDR1 and CDR2: SGHNT, YENEEA. This CDR3 is built from 15 residues. Trimming removed 0 bases at V and 3 bases at J, with 12 bases between. CDR3 nucleotides: TGTGCCAGCAGCTTAGACGTTGAAGGAGGCTACGAGCAGTACTTC. Its protein product is CASSLDVEGGYEQYF.

The chain uses TRBV5-5 and TRBJ2-1; TRBD2 matches 10 bases. Germline trimming cut 2 bases from V and 9 bases from J; bases unmatched to any gene: 5. This CDR3 contains 14 residues. CDR1 and CDR2 from the germline V gene are SGHKS and YYEKEE (reference sequence). CDR3 sequence: CASSFGTSASEQFF. The CDR3 DNA is TGTGCCAGCAGCTTTGGGACTAGCGCAAGTGAGCAGTTCTTC.

V is TRBV30 and J is TRBJ2-3; D could derive from TRBD1 or TRBD2 (10 bases each). V lost 0 bases, J lost 1 base, and 29 bases lay in between. This CDR3 comprises 21 residues. Germline V gene lookup returns CDR1 GTSNPN and CDR2 SVGIG (reference sequence). The CDR3 DNA reads as TGTGCCTGGAGTGTACGGGACAGGGGCCAGCGGGAGGGCCGGGGCACAGATACGCAGTATTTT. Its protein is CAWSVRDRGQREGRGTDTQYF.

The gene calls are TRBV5-4 and TRBJ2-7, with D unresolved. V was clipped by 1 base and J by 6 bases, with 8 bases between them. The CDR3 loop spans 12 amino acids. Germline V gene sequence: CDR1 SGHNT, CDR2 YYREEE (reference sequence). This CDR3 is CASSLRGSEQYF. The CDR3 DNA is TGTGCCAGCAGCTTGAGAGGTTCCGAGCAGTACTTC. The full variable domain, completed using reference TRBV5-4 and TRBJ2-7, is ETGVTQSPTHLIKTRGQQVTLRCSSQSGHNTVSWYQQALGQGPQFIFQYYREEENGRGNFPPRFSGLQFPNYSSELNVNALELDDSALYLCASSLRGSEQYFGPGTRLTVT.

The chain joins TRBV5-4 to TRBJ2-7, with 8 bases identical to TRBD1. The CDR3 loop spans 16 amino acids. Germline CDR1 SGHNT, CDR2 YYREEE (reference sequence). J gave up 0 bases and V 2 bases, and 7 bases lay outside the gene matches. The CDR3 loop reads CASSFGQGRSSYEQYF. DNA of the CDR3: TGTGCCAGCAGCTTCGGACAGGGAAGGAGCTCCTACGAGCAGTACTTC.

V usage is TRBV7-9 and J usage is TRBJ2-1; no reliable D call. CDR3 length: 13 amino acids. V gave up 1 base and J gave up 10 bases, with 11 bases separating them. Germline assignment: CDR1 SEHNR and CDR2 FQNEAQ (reference sequence). The DNA for the CDR3 is TGTGCCAGCAGCTTAGTTACAAGCGCCGAGCAGTTCTTC. It specifies CASSLVTSAEQFF.

The genes are TRBV3-1 (or the pseudogene TRBV3-2) and TRBJ2-1; D uncertain. From germline, CDR1 is LGHDT and CDR2 YNNKEL (reference sequence). The CDR3 covers 13 residues. V gave up 4 bases and J gave up 7 bases, with 11 bases separating them. CDR3 DNA: TGTGCCAGCAGCCGAGTAGCTTGGAATGAGCAGTTCTTC. Translation: CASSRVAWNEQFF.

The chain recombines TRBV12-3 or TRBV12-4 with TRBJ2-1; 7 bases match TRBD2. The CDR3 is 13 amino acids. Trimming at V came to 6 bases and at J to 4 bases, leaving 3 bases not matched to a gene. The DNA of the CDR3 is TGTGCCAGCAGGGGAGGGATGTACAATGAGCAGTTCTTC. It encodes CASRGGMYNEQFF.

This rearrangement joins TRBV7-3 to TRBJ2-1; 9 nucleotides agree with TRBD1. Trimming at V came to 5 bases and at J to 10 bases, leaving 12 bases not matched to a gene. The CDR3 runs 15 residues. Germline V gives CDR1 SGHTA, CDR2 FQGTGA. The DNA of the CDR3 is TGTGCCAGCAGCCTCATGGGGACAGGGATTCAGGAGCAGTTCTTC. It encodes CASSLMGTGIQEQFF.

The chain uses TRBV5-8 and TRBJ1-2; D unclear. In germline, CDR1 is SGHTS, CDR2 YDEGEE. The ends were cut back, 0 bases at V and 5 bases at J, with 5 bases in the middle. CDR3 size: 12 residues. This chain's CDR3 is CASSLDRYGYTF. CDR3 in DNA: TGTGCCAGCAGCTTGGATAGATATGGCTACACCTTC.

J is TRBJ2-4 and V is TRBV19; 11 nucleotides match TRBD2. This CDR3 has 16 amino acids. V shed 4 bases and J 4 bases; nucleotides not matched to a gene: 6. CDR1 LNHDA and CDR2 SQIVND come from the germline V gene (reference sequence). DNA of the CDR3: TGTGCCAGTAGTAGCGGGACTAGCGGAGCAAAAAACATTCAGTACTTC. Encoded protein: CASSSGTSGAKNIQYF.

J is TRBJ1-1 and V is TRBV11-3; no clear D gene. CDR1 and CDR2 from the germline V gene are SGHNT and YENEEA. The length of the CDR3 is 14 residues. V lost 3 bases to trimming and J lost 0 bases, with 8 bases between them. CDR3: CASSLSGVNTEAFF. The CDR3 bases are TGTGCCAGCAGCTTGAGCGGGGTGAACACTGAAGCTTTCTTT.

This clone was observed once. The V gene is TRBV15, the J gene TRBJ2-4; no definite D call. The V end lost 5 bases, the J end lost 6 bases, and 14 bases lay between the germline ends. The CDR3 extends over 14 amino acids. CDR1 and CDR2 from the germline V gene are LNHNV and YYDKDF (reference sequence). The CDR3 sequence: CATSDRSGPNIQYF. The CDR3 DNA is TGTGCCACCAGCGATCGCTCTGGCCCAAACATTCAGTACTTC.

The rearrangement links TRBV5-6 to TRBJ1-2; 8 positions match TRBD1. V was pared by 4 bases and J by 4 bases, with 9 bases of the junction left unmatched. The CDR3 length is 15 residues. CDR1 and CDR2 (germline): SGHDT, YYEEEE. CDR3 sequence reads: CASSALSGGRYGYTF. The CDR3 bases are TGTGCCAGCAGCGCCCTGTCAGGGGGCCGCTATGGCTACACCTTC.

The chain links TRBV24-1 to TRBJ2-1; TRBD1 matches at 8 bases. The CDR3 has 14 residues. With V trimmed by 8 bases and J by 3 bases, 5 bases remained unmatched. Germline V gene data show CDR1 as KGHDR and CDR2 as SFDVKD. For the CDR3, the DNA is TGTGCCACCAACGGACAGGGATACTACAATGAGCAGTTCTTC. Protein sequence: CATNGQGYYNEQFF.

The rearrangement links TRBV18 to TRBJ2-3; TRBD2 is a possible D gene (5 bases). The CDR3 is 13 amino acids. The germline V gene encodes CDR1 KGHSH and CDR2 LQKENI. With 6 bases removed from V and 4 bases from J, the gap between germline ends came to 11 bases. The CDR3 region is CASSSSGADTQYF. CDR3 DNA: TGTGCCAGCTCGTCCTCCGGGGCAGATACGCAGTATTTT.

The DNA for the CDR3 is TGTGCCAGCAGCTCTCCTAGCGGGAGGATCGGCGGGGAGCTGTTTTTT. It yields the protein CASSSPSGRIGGELFF. The gene calls are TRBV3-1 (or the pseudogene TRBV3-2) and TRBJ2-2; TRBD2 aligns across 11 bases. The CDR3 covers 16 residues. V shed 5 bases and J 7 bases; nucleotides not matched to a gene: 9. Germline CDR1 reads LGHDT; CDR2 reads YNNKEL (reference sequence).